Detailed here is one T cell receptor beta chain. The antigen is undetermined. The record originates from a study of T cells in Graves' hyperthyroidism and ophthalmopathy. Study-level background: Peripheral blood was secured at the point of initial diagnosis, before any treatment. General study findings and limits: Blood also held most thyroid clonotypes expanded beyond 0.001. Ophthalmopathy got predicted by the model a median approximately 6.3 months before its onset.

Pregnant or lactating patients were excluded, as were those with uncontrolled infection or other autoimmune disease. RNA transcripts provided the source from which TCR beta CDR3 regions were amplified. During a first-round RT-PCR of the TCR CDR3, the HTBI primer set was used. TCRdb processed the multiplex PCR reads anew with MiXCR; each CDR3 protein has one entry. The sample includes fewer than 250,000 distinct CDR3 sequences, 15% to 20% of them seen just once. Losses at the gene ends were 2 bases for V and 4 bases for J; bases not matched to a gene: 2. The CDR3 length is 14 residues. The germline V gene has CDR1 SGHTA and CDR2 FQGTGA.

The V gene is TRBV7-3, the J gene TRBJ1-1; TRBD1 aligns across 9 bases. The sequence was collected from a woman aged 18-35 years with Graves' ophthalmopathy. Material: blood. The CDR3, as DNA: TGTGCCAGCAGCTTAGGGACAGGGTCCACTGAAGCTTTCTTT. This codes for CASSLGTGSTEAFF.